The 25 T cell receptor beta chains reported below all come from one sample, sequenced in a study of Ad26.COV2.S vaccination and SARS-CoV-2 variants. The treatment denotes: some 19 received Ad26.COV2.S at low or high dose, single or two shots; roughly 5 received placebo; per-sample allocation not given. Material that was analyzed had been drawn on day 63 after the first vaccine or placebo injection. Here immunoSEQ multiplex PCR was the method, and the copy in TCRdb shows in-frame clones only, minus some. The profile shows about 500,000 clones, about 89% of them singletons. This specimen was peripheral blood, taken in a trial of Ad26.COV2.S vaccine versus placebo. These receptors were taken from a person between 18 and 65 years old who received the Ad26.COV2.S COVID-19 vaccine or a placebo.

This clone was seen only once. The chain is built from TRBV23-1 and TRBJ2-5, with 9 bases lining up with TRBD1. TRBV23-1 falls under the ORF class, with uncertain function. Trimming cost V 4 bases and J 1 base; bases outside gene matches: 7. The CDR3 covers 16 residues. The CDR3 spells CASSLSGTGRQETQYF. CDR3 bases: TGCGCCAGCAGTCTCTCCGGGACAGGGCGCCAAGAGACCCAGTACTTC.

In this sample, this clone turned up a few times. J is TRBJ2-7 and V is TRBV6-6; the D gene is possibly TRBD2 (6 bases). V lost 6 bases to trimming and J lost 3 bases, with 18 bases between them. Germline CDR1 and CDR2: MNHNY and SVGAGI (reference sequence). The CDR3 sequence is 15 residues long. In nucleotides, the CDR3 is TGTGCCAGCAGCTTTAGCGGAACCCAAGTCTACGAGCAGTACTTC. Its translation is CASSFSGTQVYEQYF.

The chain employs TRBV5-1 and TRBJ1-4; tentative D call: TRBD1 (6 bases). The CDR3 is 14 amino acids. Looked up from germline, CDR1 is SGHRS and CDR2 is YFSETQ. Trimming left V 3 bases short and J 3 bases short, with 9 bases between. CDR3 nucleotide sequence: TGCGCCAGCAGCTCGGGACAACCTAATGAAAAACTGTTTTTT. Translating gives CASSSGQPNEKLFF.

The genes are TRBV23-1 and TRBJ1-2, with D perhaps TRBD1 (5 bases). TRBV23-1 is an ORF for which the function is uncertain. The V end was cut by 11 bases, the J end by 2 bases, with 15 bases between. This CDR3 contains 13 residues. CDR3 region: CAGAKGLNYGYTF. The CDR3, as DNA: TGCGCCGGGGCGAAGGGGCTAAACTATGGCTACACCTTC.

The chain uses TRBV7-9 and TRBJ2-1; no definite D call. CDR1 and CDR2 (germline): SEHNR, FQNEAQ (reference sequence). The CDR3 length is 12 residues. V was clipped by 1 base and J by 9 bases, with 7 bases between them. CDR3 amino acids: CASSLVALEQFF. The DNA for the CDR3 is TGTGCCAGCAGCTTAGTTGCTCTTGAGCAGTTCTTC.

V usage is TRBV12-3 or TRBV12-4 and J usage is TRBJ1-5; no reliable D call. The CDR3 spans 13 residues. V was trimmed by 5 bases and J by 4 bases, leaving 9 bases between them. The CDR3 DNA reads as TGTGCCAGCAGTCTACAGCTTAATCAGCCCCAGCATTTT. It is translated as CASSLQLNQPQHF.

The chain uses TRBV3-1 (or the pseudogene TRBV3-2) and TRBJ1-1; 7 bases match TRBD1. The CDR3 runs 13 residues. Germline V gives CDR1 LGHDT, CDR2 YNNKEL (reference sequence). V shed 6 bases and J 5 bases; nucleotides not matched to a gene: 6. The CDR3 protein is CASSRQGGTEAFF. The CDR3 nucleotides read TGTGCCAGCAGTCGGCAGGGGGGGACTGAAGCTTTCTTT.

The chain joins TRBV28 to TRBJ1-2; TRBD1 agrees at 7 bases. CDR3 length: 15 amino acids. Trimming removed 6 bases from V and 6 bases from J; junction bases left unmatched: 13. The germline V gene encodes CDR1 MDHEN and CDR2 SYDVKM. The CDR3 DNA sequence: TGTGCCAGCAGCTCGGGGACAGCTCTTGGGGATGGCTACACCTTC. Protein sequence: CASSSGTALGDGYTF.

J is TRBJ1-5 and V is TRBV19; 7 positions match TRBD1. The ends lost 4 bases at V and 1 base at J; junction bases unmatched: 7. Germline lookup yields CDR1 LNHDA and CDR2 SQIVND (reference sequence). The CDR3 contains 16 residues. The CDR3 nucleotides are TGTGCCAGTAGTACCCAGGGGGGCGGAAGCAATCAGCCCCAGCATTTT. Translation gives CASSTQGGGSNQPQHF. The complete variable domain, with remaining parts taken from reference TRBV19 and TRBJ1-5, reads DGGITQSPKYLFRKEGQNVTLSCEQNLNHDAMYWYRQDPGQGLRLIYYSQIVNDFQKGDIAEGYSVSREKKESFPLTVTSAQKNPTAFYLCASSTQGGGSNQPQHFGDGTRLSIL.

V gene TRBV2 combines with J gene TRBJ2-1; D perhaps matches TRBD2 (6 bases). The CDR3 loop spans 14 amino acids. The germline V gene has CDR1 SNHLY and CDR2 FYNNEI. Trimming pared 5 bases from V and 8 bases from J, leaving 16 bases between. CDR3 nucleotide sequence: TGTGCCAGCAGTATCGCGGGGTACTCCGATGAGCAGTTCTTC. Amino acid sequence: CASSIAGYSDEQFF.

The rearrangement uses TRBV14 and TRBJ2-3; 8 nucleotides match TRBD1. Germline CDR1 SGHDN, CDR2 FVKESK. The CDR3 spans 14 residues. The V gene end was trimmed by 4 bases and the J gene end by 6 bases; junction bases not matched to a gene: 6. The CDR3, as DNA: TGTGCCAGCAGCCGCACAGGGGGGTCGGATACGCAGTATTTT. As protein: CASSRTGGSDTQYF.

The V gene is TRBV9, the J gene TRBJ1-6, with 7 bases lining up with TRBD1. The V segment lost 3 bases and the J segment 5 bases; nucleotides outside the gene matches: 2. CDR1 and CDR2 from the germline V gene are SGDLS and YYNGEE. The CDR3 has 14 residues. CDR3 nucleotides: TGTGCCAGCAGCGCAACAGGGGATAATTCACCCCTCCACTTT. Protein: CASSATGDNSPLHF. Filled out from reference TRBV9 and TRBJ1-6, the complete variable domain reads DSGVTQTPKHLITATGQRVTLRCSPRSGDLSVYWYQQSLDQGLQFLIQYYNGEERAKGNILERFSAQQFPDLHSELNLSSLELGDSALYFCASSATGDNSPLHFGNGTRLTVT.

V and J are TRBV28 and TRBJ2-1, with D unclear. V lost 8 bases and J lost 6, with 17 bases in between. CDR3 size: 14 residues. Germline CDR1 MDHEN, CDR2 SYDVKM. CDR3 in amino acids: CASLMDRASNEQFF. In nucleotides, the CDR3 is TGTGCCAGCCTGATGGACCGAGCGAGCAATGAGCAGTTCTTC.

J is TRBJ1-3 and V is TRBV13, with D possibly TRBD1 on 6 matching bases. The germline V gene has CDR1 PRHDT and CDR2 FYEKMQ (reference sequence). V was clipped by 0 bases and J by 0 bases, with 9 bases between them. The CDR3 runs 16 residues. The CDR3 DNA reads as TGTGCCAGCAGCTTAGGACAGGGTCACTCTGGAAACACCATATATTTT. It yields the protein CASSLGQGHSGNTIYF.

The V gene is TRBV12-5, the J gene TRBJ2-1, with TRBD2 identical over 9 bases. V dropped 1 base and J dropped 6; count of bases not matched to a gene: 7. CDR3 length equals 16 residues. Germline CDR1 and CDR2: LGHNT and FRNRAP. CDR3 loop: CASGLDSGSSRNEQFF. In DNA, the CDR3 is TGTGCTAGTGGTTTGGATAGCGGGAGTTCGCGCAATGAGCAGTTCTTC. Full variable domain (remainder filled in from reference TRBV12-5 and TRBJ2-1): DARVTQTPRHKVTEMGQEVTMRCQPILGHNTVFWYRQTMMQGLELLAYFRNRAPLDDSGMPKDRFSAEMPDATLATLKIQPSEPRDSAVYFCASGLDSGSSRNEQFFGPGTRLTVL.

The chain uses TRBV27 and TRBJ2-2, with TRBD1 matching 7 bases. V dropped 6 bases and J dropped 1; count of bases not matched to a gene: 11. The CDR3 loop spans 17 amino acids. Germline V CDR1 and CDR2: MNHEY, SMNVEV (reference sequence). CDR3 in DNA: TGTGCCAGCAGCTTCCGCCTAGGACAGGAGAACACCGGGGAGCTGTTTTTT. It specifies CASSFRLGQENTGELFF.

The J gene is TRBJ1-1, the V gene TRBV18, with D unclear. The germline CDR1 and CDR2 sequences are KGHSH and LQKENI. The CDR3 runs to 13 residues. Trimming left V 0 bases short and J 11 bases short, with 13 bases between. CDR3 DNA sequence: TGTGCCAGCTCACCACCGACCGCCCCGGGGGCTTTCTTT. Translation gives CASSPPTAPGAFF.

The CDR3 spells CATSKKLAGEETQYF. Written as DNA, the CDR3 is TGTGCCACCAGCAAGAAACTAGCGGGAGAAGAGACCCAGTACTTC. The chain uses TRBV15 and TRBJ2-5; 11 bases align to TRBD2. The CDR3 is made up of 15 amino acids. The germline V gene has CDR1 LNHNV and CDR2 YYDKDF (reference sequence). V shed 4 bases and J 3 bases; nucleotides not matched to a gene: 4.

The genes are TRBV3-1 (or the pseudogene TRBV3-2) and TRBJ1-2; D call uncertain. The CDR3 has 14 amino acids. Looked up from germline, CDR1 is LGHDT and CDR2 is YNNKEL (reference sequence). V was cut by 4 bases and J by 2 bases, with 11 bases left in between. CDR3 loop: CASSPPLANYGYTF. In DNA, the CDR3 is TGTGCCAGCAGCCCCCCCCTCGCAAACTATGGCTACACCTTC.

Here the CDR3 reads CASSLKLGEGPYGYTF. The CDR3 DNA reads as TGTGCCAGCAGTTTAAAATTAGGGGAGGGACCTTATGGCTACACCTTC. The J gene is TRBJ1-2, the V gene TRBV27; D is possibly TRBD1 (5 bases). V was clipped by 2 bases and J by 5 bases, with 18 bases between them. Germline assignment: CDR1 MNHEY and CDR2 SMNVEV (reference sequence). The CDR3 extends over 16 amino acids.

This clone was seen only a few times. This chain links TRBV5-4 with TRBJ2-1, with D unclear. CDR1 SGHNT and CDR2 YYREEE come from the germline V gene (reference sequence). The CDR3 spans 11 residues. V shed 4 bases and J shed 4 bases, with 3 bases lying between them. The CDR3 bases are TGTGCCAGCAGCGATTACAATGAGCAGTTCTTC. The encoded protein is CASSDYNEQFF.

This clone was counted once. The chain has TRBV5-1 and TRBJ1-1, with D perhaps TRBD1 (6 bases). CDR1 and CDR2 (germline): SGHRS, YFSETQ. V was pared by 4 bases and J by 4 bases, with 11 bases between. This CDR3 contains 13 residues. CDR3 sequence: CASSAGQITEAFF. The CDR3 nucleotides are TGCGCCAGCAGCGCGGGACAAATCACTGAAGCTTTCTTT.

The CDR3 here is CASSPKGGASYEQYF. The DNA for the CDR3 is TGTGCCAGCAGTCCGAAGGGGGGTGCGTCCTACGAGCAGTACTTC. This rearrangement joins TRBV13 to TRBJ2-7; tentatively, D is TRBD1 or TRBD2 (6 bases each). The V gene's germline CDR1 is PRHDT and CDR2 FYEKMQ (reference sequence). The CDR3 is 15 residues long. V shed 6 bases and J shed 1 base, with 16 bases lying between them.

The V and J genes are TRBV18 and TRBJ2-7; D not certain. Per the germline V gene, CDR1 is KGHSH and CDR2 is LQKENI. Deletions cut 2 bases from V and 0 bases from J, with 11 bases between. This CDR3 comprises 15 residues. In DNA form, the CDR3 reads TGTGCCAGCTCACCAGGGTCGACGGACTCCTACGAGCAGTACTTC. It yields the protein CASSPGSTDSYEQYF.

This clone has a single count. CDR3: CAWDINPSSPLHF. In nucleotides, the CDR3 is TGTGCCTGGGATATCAATCCTAGTTCACCCCTCCACTTT. This sequence joins TRBV30 and TRBJ1-6; D unresolved. Trimming shortened V by 5 bases and J by 9 bases, and 14 bases separated the two germline ends. The CDR3 is made up of 13 amino acids. The germline V gene has CDR1 GTSNPN and CDR2 SVGIG (reference sequence).